The 27 T cell receptor beta chains listed next were all sequenced from one sample in a study of T cell changes during pregnancy in multiple sclerosis. Sequenced by immunoSEQ multiplex PCR; TCRdb stores in-frame clones only, minus some. The sample shows about 99,000 clones, roughly 92% of them seen only once. Sequences were derived from peripheral blood, sampled after pregnancy. Source of these receptors: a female donor with multiple sclerosis, enrolled in a pregnancy study.

V gene TRBV7-2 combines with J gene TRBJ2-3, with 9 bases matching TRBD2. The CDR3 contains 16 residues. Germline lookup yields CDR1 SGHTA and CDR2 FQGNSA. After removal of 2 bases from V and 0 bases from J, the junction contained 3 bases not matched to a gene. The CDR3 nucleotides read TGTGCCAGCAGCTTACTAGCGGGGAGGAGCACAGATACGCAGTATTTT. Its translation is CASSLLAGRSTDTQYF.

This chain uses TRBV5-4 with TRBJ1-1; 8 bases match TRBD1. Germline V gene data show CDR1 as SGHNT and CDR2 as YYREEE (reference sequence). V gave up 3 bases and J gave up 1 base; unmatched junction bases: 8. The CDR3 is made up of 16 amino acids. CDR3 bases: TGTGCCAGCAGCTCCCATTCAGGACAGGGGAACACTGAAGCTTTCTTT. This codes for CASSSHSGQGNTEAFF.

J is TRBJ1-2 and V is TRBV2, with 8 bases that match TRBD1. With 6 bases clipped from V and 5 bases from J, the junction kept 11 bases outside the gene matches. From germline, CDR1 is SNHLY and CDR2 FYNNEI. CDR3 length: 15 residues. This chain's CDR3 is CASRDTGGIWYGYTF. The CDR3 DNA is TGTGCCAGCAGGGATACAGGGGGAATCTGGTATGGCTACACCTTC.

The chain couples TRBV4-1 to TRBJ1-4, with D perhaps TRBD1 (5 bases). Germline CDR1 MGHRA, CDR2 YSYEKL. Deletions cut 0 bases from V and 2 bases from J, with 10 bases between. CDR3 size: 16 residues. This chain's CDR3 is CASSQDRVATNEKLFF. CDR3 DNA: TGCGCCAGCAGCCAAGACAGGGTTGCCACTAATGAAAAACTGTTTTTT.

CDR3 nucleotides: TGCGCCAGCAGCTTGGCCGGGGGGGGCAGCAATCAGCCCCAGCATTTT. The encoded protein is CASSLAGGGSNQPQHF. V and J are TRBV5-1 and TRBJ1-5, with TRBD1 as a possible D gene (6 bases). The CDR3 spans 16 residues. CDR1 SGHRS and CDR2 YFSETQ come from the germline V gene. The V and J ends lost 0 bases and 1 base respectively, with 11 bases between them.

This clone has just a few counts. The chain couples TRBV2 to TRBJ2-2; 7 positions match TRBD2. The CDR3 loop spans 13 amino acids. CDR1 is SNHLY, CDR2 FYNNEI, per germline. Trimming at V came to 6 bases and at J to 5 bases, leaving 3 bases not matched to a gene. CDR3 bases: TGTGCCAGCAGGCGACTAGCAACCGGGGAGCTGTTTTTT. The encoded protein is CASRRLATGELFF.

This sequence joins TRBV9 and TRBJ1-6, with TRBD1 as a possible D gene (5 bases). In germline, CDR1 is SGDLS, CDR2 YYNGEE. The CDR3 contains 16 residues. Between the trimmed V and J ends, which lost 2 bases and 5 bases, there was a span of 14 bases. The CDR3 bases are TGTGCCAGCAGCGTCAATTGGCGGGGCAATAATTCACCCCTCCACTTT. It codes for CASSVNWRGNNSPLHF.

The chain uses TRBV7-8 and TRBJ2-2, with D tentatively TRBD1 (6 bases). This CDR3 region has 15 residues. With 1 base removed from V and 1 base from J, the gap between germline ends came to 7 bases. Per germline, CDR1 SGHVS and CDR2 FQNEAQ. The CDR3 nucleotides are TGTGCCAGCAGCTTAGTAGGGGGGAACACCGGGGAGCTGTTTTTT. It yields the protein CASSLVGGNTGELFF.

Points on this clone: At one end the junction does not follow the germline gene, possibly because of a read error. The gene calls are TRBV7-9 and TRBJ1-1, with unresolved D. CDR1 is SEHNR and CDR2 is FQNEAQ in the germline V gene (reference sequence). The CDR3 runs to 12 residues. The chain's CDR3 is CASSQNLVSLKF. The CDR3 bases are TGTGCCAGCAGCCAAAACCTCGTTAGTCTTAAATTT.

For the CDR3, the DNA is TGTGCCAGCAGCTCCGGGACACGAAATTCACCCCTCCACTTT. Protein product: CASSSGTRNSPLHF. V and J are TRBV9 and TRBJ1-6, with D maybe TRBD1 (6 bases). The V end was cut by 4 bases, the J end by 7 bases, with 12 bases between. The length of the CDR3 is 14 residues. In germline, CDR1 is SGDLS, CDR2 YYNGEE.

The rearrangement uses TRBV6-1 and TRBJ2-7; D perhaps matches TRBD2 (7 bases). V lost 7 bases to trimming and J lost 3 bases, with 19 bases between them. The CDR3 is made up of 15 amino acids. CDR1 and CDR2 (germline): MNHNS, SASEGT. The CDR3 sequence: CASTRAGAQVYEQYF. The CDR3 DNA follows: TGTGCCAGCACCCGGGCGGGGGCCCAGGTCTACGAGCAGTACTTC.

Here the CDR3 DNA reads TGTGCCAGCAGTTTACTAGCGGGAGATGTACCCTACGAGCAGTACTTC. It is translated as CASSLLAGDVPYEQYF. The V gene is TRBV28, the J gene TRBJ2-7; the match to TRBD2 covers 10 bases. CDR1 and CDR2 (germline): MDHEN, SYDVKM. The V and J ends lost 2 bases and 2 bases, in that order; junction bases with no gene match: 6. The CDR3 covers 16 residues.

V gene TRBV29-1 combines with J gene TRBJ2-6, with D possibly TRBD2 on 5 matching bases. This CDR3 is 15 amino acids long. Germline V lookup: CDR1 SQVTM, CDR2 ANQGSEA. V shed 4 bases and J shed 0 bases, with 10 bases lying between them. For the CDR3, the DNA is TGCAGCGTTGGGGTCGGGATCTCTGGGGCCAACGTCCTGACTTTC. This codes for CSVGVGISGANVLTF.

This clone was counted at least ten times. The chain carries TRBV9 and TRBJ2-1; weak D call: TRBD1 (5 bases). The V end was cut by 0 bases, the J end by 9 bases, with 13 bases between. CDR1 is SGDLS, CDR2 YYNGEE, per germline. CDR3 length equals 14 residues. CDR3 sequence reads: CASSVAYQGGEQFF. CDR3 DNA sequence: TGTGCCAGCAGCGTAGCTTACCAGGGCGGTGAGCAGTTCTTC.

This chain joins TRBV2 and TRBJ1-2; 7 nucleotides line up with TRBD1. The CDR3 has 15 amino acids. Germline V gene data show CDR1 as SNHLY and CDR2 as FYNNEI. After removal of 6 bases from V and 2 bases from J, the junction contained 9 bases not matched to a gene. In DNA, the CDR3 is TGTGCCAGCAGACGCACCGGGACAGAGAACTATGGCTACACCTTC. Its protein product is CASRRTGTENYGYTF.

V is TRBV10-3 and J is TRBJ2-7, with D possibly matching TRBD1 (5 bases). The germline gives CDR1 ENHRY, CDR2 SYGVKD. Deletions cut 6 bases from V and 4 bases from J, with 10 bases between. The CDR3 sequence is 12 residues long. The CDR3 protein is CAISAREYEQYF. DNA for the CDR3: TGTGCCATCAGCGCCAGGGAATACGAGCAGTACTTC.

The chain joins TRBV5-1 to TRBJ2-5; 9 bases line up with TRBD2. There are 15 residues in the CDR3. The V gene end was trimmed by 1 base and the J gene end by 1 base; junction bases not matched to a gene: 2. Per germline, CDR1 SGHRS and CDR2 YFSETQ. CDR3 sequence (DNA): TGCGCCAGCAGCTTGACTAGCGGGTCCCAAGAGACCCAGTACTTC. It codes for CASSLTSGSQETQYF.

The chain uses TRBV2 and TRBJ1-1; D not certain. Germline assignment: CDR1 SNHLY and CDR2 FYNNEI. V lost 2 bases to trimming and J lost 0 bases, with 7 bases between them. The CDR3 length is 14 residues. DNA of the CDR3: TGTGCCAGCAGTGAATCTGAGATGAACACTGAAGCTTTCTTT. Protein product: CASSESEMNTEAFF.

V is TRBV10-3 and J is TRBJ2-2; 9 nucleotides match TRBD1. Germline assignment: CDR1 ENHRY and CDR2 SYGVKD. The CDR3 covers 15 residues. Trimming took 6 bases from V and 5 from J; bases not matched to a gene: 7. In DNA, the CDR3 is TGTGCCATCAGACGGACAGGGGAAGGGACCGGGGAGCTGTTTTTT. This encodes CAIRRTGEGTGELFF.

V and J are TRBV5-1 and TRBJ1-4; perhaps TRBD1 as D (5 bases). Germline V gene sequence: CDR1 SGHRS, CDR2 YFSETQ. Between the trimmed V and J ends, which lost 7 bases and 4 bases, there was a span of 14 bases. This CDR3 region has 14 residues. This chain's CDR3 is CASRGAGSNEKLFF. DNA for the CDR3: TGCGCCAGCCGTGGGGCAGGCAGTAATGAAAAACTGTTTTTT.

The chain carries TRBV29-1 and TRBJ2-1, with a possible D match to TRBD2 (6 bases). CDR1 and CDR2 (germline): SQVTM, ANQGSEA. This CDR3 is 16 amino acids long. Between the trimmed V and J ends, which lost 4 bases and 1 base, there was a span of 17 bases. The CDR3, as DNA: TGCAGCGTTGGTGGGCGGGGAGTCAGGTCCTACAATGAGCAGTTCTTC. Amino acids: CSVGGRGVRSYNEQFF.

This clone was observed once. This chain connects TRBV9 to TRBJ1-3; 7 bases are shared with TRBD1. Germline CDR1 SGDLS, CDR2 YYNGEE. The CDR3 has 16 amino acids. With V trimmed by 4 bases and J by 0 bases, 7 bases remained unmatched. The CDR3: CASSLTGPSSGNTIYF. The CDR3 DNA reads as TGTGCCAGCAGCTTGACAGGGCCCTCCTCTGGAAACACCATATATTTT. Full variable domain (missing parts from reference TRBV9 and TRBJ1-3): DSGVTQTPKHLITATGQRVTLRCSPRSGDLSVYWYQQSLDQGLQFLIQYYNGEERAKGNILERFSAQQFPDLHSELNLSSLELGDSALYFCASSLTGPSSGNTIYFGEGSWLTVV.

The V gene is TRBV5-4, the J gene TRBJ2-7; 12 nucleotides agree with TRBD1. J gave up 6 bases and V 1 base, and 5 bases lay outside the gene matches. The germline V gene encodes CDR1 SGHNT and CDR2 YYREEE (reference sequence). The CDR3 covers 15 residues. The CDR3 loop is CASSLRDRGRSEQYF. In DNA form, the CDR3 reads TGTGCCAGCAGCTTGCGGGACAGGGGGCGTAGCGAGCAGTACTTC.

Only one count was recorded for this clone. The rearrangement uses TRBV19 and TRBJ2-1; TRBD1 is a possible D gene (6 bases). V was cut by 1 base and J by 9 bases, with 13 bases left in between. The CDR3 consists of 14 residues. From germline, CDR1 is LNHDA and CDR2 SQIVND (reference sequence). The CDR3 nucleotides read TGTGCCAGTAGTATAGGGGGGCCGGGCCTTGAGCAGTTCTTC. Amino acids: CASSIGGPGLEQFF.

This clone was recorded a few times. The genes are TRBV2 and TRBJ1-1; D not certain. V lost 6 bases and J 6 bases, leaving 11 bases between the germline ends. Germline CDR1 SNHLY, CDR2 FYNNEI. This CDR3 has 12 amino acids. DNA of the CDR3: TGTGCCAGCAGGCTACAGTCCCCTGAAGCTTTCTTT. It yields the protein CASRLQSPEAFF.

The chain is built from TRBV30 and TRBJ1-4; 8 positions agree with TRBD1. The CDR3 totals 13 residues. The junction had 4 bases not matched to a gene; V was cut back by 3 bases and J by 7 bases. Germline V gene lookup returns CDR1 GTSNPN and CDR2 SVGIG (reference sequence). As DNA, the CDR3 is TGTGCCTGGAGAGTGACAGGGGTTGAAAAACTGTTTTTT. This encodes CAWRVTGVEKLFF.

V usage is TRBV7-8 and J usage is TRBJ2-7, with 9 bases matching TRBD1. Germline-derived CDR1 and CDR2 are SGHVS and FQNEAQ. V lost 1 base and J lost 6; bases outside the gene matches: 13. CDR3 length: 17 residues. CDR3 sequence (DNA): TGTGCCAGCAGCTTAGGGCCCCCGGACAGGGGTAATGGCGAGCAGTACTTC. Its protein is CASSLGPPDRGNGEQYF.